The rows below give T cell receptor beta chains drawn from one sample of a study of shared clonotypes between healthy human individuals. Produced via immunoSEQ multiplex PCR; TCRdb's table is partial and in-frame only. The sample shows millions of clones, roughly 94% of them seen only once. Sequencing was carried out using naive CD4+ T cells sorted from blood. The origin of the receptors is a man between 18 and 29 years old in good health. Each CDR3 is given with its conserved first and last residue. The order of the fields is clone size, D gene, V gene, J gene, CDR3 protein, CDR3 DNA. A D gene is named only where the DNA matches it firmly. Size is stated for part of the rows, as once, few or many counts, or as a class when the clone is expanded.

>.|.|TRBV7-9|TRBJ2-7
CASSQGGSQTYEQYF
TGTGCCAGCAGCCAAGGGGGTTCCCAGACCTACGAGCAGTACTTC
>.|TRBD2|TRBV7-2|TRBJ2-7
CASSLRKAGGVHEQYF
TGTGCCAGCAGCTTAAGGAAGGCGGGAGGGGTCCACGAGCAGTACTTC
>.|.|TRBV4-2|TRBJ2-7
CASSQDVAASSYEQYF
TGTGCCAGCAGCCAAGATGTAGCGGCGAGCTCCTACGAGCAGTACTTC
>.|.|TRBV10-3|TRBJ1-1
CAISESSANTEAFF
TGTGCCATCAGTGAGTCGTCGGCGAACACTGAAGCTTTCTTT
>.|.|TRBV28|TRBJ1-1
CASPPSGEPMNTEAFF
TGTGCCAGCCCACCTAGTGGGGAGCCCATGAACACTGAAGCTTTCTTT
>.|.|TRBV7-9|TRBJ1-4
CASSPFATNEKLFF
TGTGCCAGCAGCCCCTTTGCAACTAATGAAAAACTGTTTTTT
>.|.|TRBV25-1|TRBJ2-4
CASSEWVAPGF
TGTGCCAGCAGTGAATGGGTCGCCCCGGGCTTC
>.|.|TRBV30|TRBJ1-2
CAWSVDRSTNGYTF
TGTGCCTGGAGTGTCGACAGGTCGACGAATGGCTACACCTTC
>.|.|TRBV7-2|TRBJ2-1
CASSLADYSRVRIENEQFF
TGTGCCAGCAGCTTAGCGGACTACAGCCGGGTACGGATAGAAAATGAGCAGTTCTTC
>.|.|TRBV11-2|TRBJ1-4
CASSLRSGRGGEKLFF
TGTGCCAGCAGCTTACGATCGGGGAGGGGAGGTGAAAAACTGTTTTTT
>.|.|TRBV30|TRBJ1-1
CARIGPRILNTEAFF
TGTGCCCGCATAGGGCCTCGAATTCTTAACACTGAAGCTTTCTTT
>.|TRBD1|TRBV28|TRBJ2-3
CASSPGTVNTDTQYF
TGTGCCAGCAGCCCCGGGACAGTAAACACAGATACGCAGTATTTT
>.|.|TRBV25-1|TRBJ2-2
CASSEFMGTGELFF
TGTGCCAGCAGTGAATTTATGGGAACCGGGGAGCTGTTTTTT
>.|TRBD1|TRBV15|TRBJ2-1
CATSKGQYNEQFF
TGTGCCACCAGCAAGGGACAGTACAATGAGCAGTTCTTC
>.|.|TRBV9|TRBJ1-1
CASSVGPENTEAFF
TGTGCCAGCAGCGTAGGTCCAGAGAACACTGAAGCTTTCTTT
>.|.|TRBV28|TRBJ1-6
CASSPGGADNSPLHF
TGTGCCAGCAGTCCCGGGGGTGCAGATAATTCACCCCTCCACTTT
>.|.|TRBV4-1|TRBJ1-6
CASSQDSLANNSPLHF
TGCGCCAGCAGCCAAGATTCACTTGCTAATAATTCACCCCTCCACTTT
>.|.|TRBV5-1|TRBJ2-1
CASRLQGGNEQFF
TGCGCCAGCAGACTCCAGGGGGGCAATGAGCAGTTCTTC
>once|.|TRBV7-9|TRBJ1-2
CASSLAGQPYGYTF
TGTGCCAGCAGCCTTGCTGGACAGCCCTATGGCTACACCTTC
>.|.|TRBV6-5|TRBJ2-5
CASRLQGVEETQYF
TGTGCCAGCAGATTACAGGGAGTGGAAGAGACCCAGTACTTC
>.|.|TRBV9|TRBJ1-4
CASSVGPNEKLFF
TGTGCCAGCAGCGTAGGACCCAATGAAAAACTGTTTTTT
>.|.|TRBV4-1|TRBJ1-3
CASSQRDNSGNTIYF
TGCGCCAGCAGCCAAAGGGACAACTCTGGAAACACCATATATTTT
>once|TRBD1|TRBV27|TRBJ1-5
CASSPLGPGGNDQPQHF
TGTGCCAGCAGTCCCCTTGGGCCAGGGGGTAATGATCAGCCCCAGCATTTT
>once|TRBD1|TRBV6-5|TRBJ1-1
CASRSPGQGDTEAFF
TGTGCCAGCAGATCCCCGGGACAGGGGGACACTGAAGCTTTCTTT
>once|TRBD2|TRBV5-4|TRBJ2-5
CASRTTSGETQYF
TGTGCCAGCAGGACCACTAGCGGAGAGACCCAGTACTTC
>.|.|TRBV4-2|TRBJ2-2
CASTQHYGGAYTGELFF
TGTGCCAGCACCCAACATTATGGGGGAGCGTACACCGGGGAGCTGTTTTTT
>.|TRBD2|TRBV7-2|TRBJ2-1
CASSLGGGNNEQFF
TGTGCCAGCAGCTTAGGCGGGGGGAACAATGAGCAGTTCTTC
>.|.|TRBV7-2|TRBJ2-1
CASSLDFSAEQFF
TGTGCCAGCAGCTTAGACTTCTCGGCTGAGCAGTTCTTC
>.|.|TRBV6-5|TRBJ1-2
CASSYQGTSNYGYTF
TGTGCCAGCAGTTACCAGGGGACATCTAACTATGGCTACACCTTC
>.|.|TRBV5-1|TRBJ1-6
CASSPTDRNSYNSPLHF
TGCGCCAGCAGCCCAACTGACAGGAACTCCTATAATTCACCCCTCCACTTT
>.|.|TRBV28|TRBJ2-3
CASSPNTDTQYF
TGTGCCAGCAGCCCTAACACAGATACGCAGTATTTT
>.|.|TRBV30|TRBJ2-6
CAHSRDSGANVLTF
TGTGCACATTCCCGGGACTCTGGGGCCAACGTCCTGACTTTC
>.|.|TRBV7-2|TRBJ2-5
CASSLVGQKETQYF
TGTGCCAGCAGCTTAGTCGGACAAAAAGAGACCCAGTACTTC
>.|TRBD1|TRBV15|TRBJ2-5
CATSRDTGGFETQYF
TGTGCCACCAGCAGAGATACAGGGGGCTTCGAGACCCAGTACTTC
>.|.|TRBV5-4|TRBJ2-2
CASSLVAGHTGELFF
TGTGCCAGCAGCTTGGTGGCAGGGCACACCGGGGAGCTGTTTTTT
>.|.|TRBV28|TRBJ2-7
CASNSGDYEQYF
TGTGCCAGTAACAGTGGAGACTACGAGCAGTACTTC
>.|.|TRBV19|TRBJ1-6
CASSWPGLYNSPLHF
TGTGCCAGTAGCTGGCCAGGCCTCTATAATTCACCCCTCCACTTT
>.|.|TRBV7-2|TRBJ2-7
CASSLQFIPYEQYF
TGTGCCAGCAGCTTACAATTTATTCCCTACGAGCAGTACTTC
>.|.|TRBV13|TRBJ2-7
CASSLTGRGYEQYF
TGTGCCAGCAGCTTAACCGGGAGAGGCTACGAGCAGTACTTC
>.|.|TRBV6-6|TRBJ2-7
CASSYPGPPAYEQYF
TGTGCCAGCAGTTACCCCGGGCCGCCAGCCTACGAGCAGTACTTC
>.|.|TRBV7-6|TRBJ1-1
CASSATRTGEAFF
TGTGCCAGCAGCGCCACCAGAACCGGTGAAGCTTTCTTT
>.|.|TRBV11-2|TRBJ2-5
CASSLDSGLASIYSQYF
TGTGCCAGCAGCTTAGATAGTGGCTTGGCTAGCATTTACTCCCAGTACTTC
>.|TRBD2|TRBV10-3|TRBJ2-5
CAISGSGGLETQYF
TGTGCCATCAGTGGTAGCGGGGGGCTTGAGACCCAGTACTTC
>.|.|TRBV27|TRBJ2-3
CASSLTHWGLGTDTQYF
TGTGCCAGCAGTTTAACGCACTGGGGCTTGGGCACAGATACGCAGTATTTT
>.|.|TRBV27|TRBJ1-2
CASSLSWFVAGEDGYTF
TGTGCCAGCAGTTTATCGTGGTTCGTGGCAGGGGAGGATGGCTACACCTTC
>.|.|TRBV6-5|TRBJ2-1
CASSYSQRTEQFF
TGTGCCAGCAGTTACTCGCAGCGAACTGAGCAGTTCTTC
>.|TRBD1|TRBV6-5|TRBJ1-2
CASKIPGQGGGYTF
TGTGCCAGCAAAATTCCGGGACAGGGCGGAGGCTACACCTTC
>.|.|TRBV4-1|TRBJ2-1
CASRLSGISYNEQFF
TGCGCCAGCAGGCTTAGCGGAATCTCCTACAATGAGCAGTTCTTC
>.|.|TRBV11-1|TRBJ2-5
CASTRGQIQETQYF
TGTGCCAGCACCCGAGGACAGATCCAAGAGACCCAGTACTTC